Presented here are 7 T cell receptor beta chains from one specimen sequenced in a study of regulatory T cells in long-lasting Graves disease (dated by TCRdb to the early 2020s). The meaning of the sample's time point label: newly diagnosed GD, antithyroid drugs for less than 3 months. For both TCR sequencing and RNA sequencing, RNA was extracted from PBMCs in TRIzol. The library was generated by multiplex PCR. These reads were obtained on an Illumina HiSeq 4000. To build TCR beta libraries, CDR3 regions were amplified by Arm-PCR using iRepertoire HTBI primers. The public reads were reanalyzed by TCRdb: fastp trimming at Q25, MiXCR alignment, in-frame beta chains only. Identical CDR3 proteins give one entry, which carries the most common genes and DNA. Within this sample are 300,000 to 400,000 distinct CDR3 sequences, with 15% to 20% of them counted one time only. The ten largest account for around 37% of the sample.

The specimen comprised peripheral blood mononuclear cells (PBMCs), sampled at new diagnosis, from a patient treated with antithyroid drugs. These receptors were taken from a female donor with Graves disease.

This clonotype was recorded many times. This rearrangement joins TRBV6-9 to TRBJ2-2; TRBD2 matches 7 bases. This CDR3 has 16 residues. Germline V lookup: CDR1 MNHGY, CDR2 SVAAGI. Trimming took 3 bases from V and 5 from J; bases not matched to a gene: 9. The CDR3 region has the DNA TGTGCCAGCAGTTACGAGGTGGGAGGGAGGACCGGGGAGCTGTTTTTT. This sequence encodes CASSYEVGGRTGELFF.

This clonotype was counted between two and nine times. A junction boundary mismatches the germline segment, possibly from a read error. The chain is built from TRBV19 and TRBJ1-4, with D tentatively TRBD1 (6 bases). CDR1 and CDR2 from the germline V gene are LNHDA and SQIVND (reference sequence). The CDR3 has 16 amino acids. The CDR3 spells CASSLQGGQTNKKLFF. The CDR3 bases are TGTGCCAGTAGTTTACAGGGTGGGCAAACTAATAAAAAACTGTTTTTT.

The rearrangement links TRBV11-2 to TRBJ2-2; D gene uncertain. Germline CDR1 SGHAT, CDR2 FQNNGV. V shed 5 bases and J shed 6 bases, with 10 bases lying between them. This CDR3 region has 13 residues. The CDR3 is CASSPPNSGELFF. The CDR3 DNA reads TGTGCCAGCAGCCCGCCTAATTCCGGGGAGCTGTTTTTT. Supplemented by reference TRBV11-2 and TRBJ2-2, the full variable domain reads EAGVAQSPRYKIIEKRQSVAFWCNPISGHATLYWYQQILGQGPKLLIQFQNNGVVDDSQLPKDRFSAERLKGVDSTLKIQPAKLEDSAVYLCASSPPNSGELFFGEGSRLTVL.

As concerns this clonotype: Given a much more abundant clone one base away, this may be a read error. The CDR3 does not close with the conserved phenylalanine or tryptophan, likely indicating a read error. The chain is built from TRBV5-1 and TRBJ2-3, with TRBD1 identical over 8 bases. Germline CDR1 and CDR2: SGHRS and YFSETQ. The CDR3 covers 13 residues. Losses at the gene ends were 5 bases for V and 6 bases for J; bases not matched to a gene: 5. This CDR3 is CASRDRATDTQYY. CDR3 in DNA: TGCGCCAGCAGGGACAGGGCCACGGATACGCAGTATTAT.

This clonotype was recorded many times. V usage is TRBV5-5 and J usage is TRBJ2-3, with D unresolved. Germline CDR1 SGHKS, CDR2 YYEKEE (reference sequence). V gave up 0 bases and J gave up 0 bases, with 11 bases separating them. CDR3 length: 16 amino acids. The CDR3 nucleotides read TGTGCCAGCAGCTTGGTGTACGGTTCTAGCACAGATACGCAGTATTTT. Translating it yields CASSLVYGSSTDTQYF.

This clonotype came up many times. The CDR3 spells CASSQFYGSTDTQYF. The CDR3 nucleotides read TGTGCCAGCAGTCAGTTTTACGGGAGCACAGATACGCAGTATTTT. The chain uses TRBV28 and TRBJ2-3; D uncertain. The CDR3 runs 15 residues. Trimming shortened V by 5 bases and J by 0 bases, and 12 bases separated the two germline ends. Germline CDR1 is MDHEN and CDR2 is SYDVKM.

The V gene is TRBV10-1, the J gene TRBJ2-4; D call uncertain. Germline-derived CDR1 and CDR2 are WNHNN and SYGVQD (reference sequence). V lost 6 bases, J lost 0 bases, and 15 bases lay in between. This CDR3 spans 16 amino acids. CDR3 sequence reads: CASSAEPSLAKNIQYF. Written as DNA, the CDR3 is TGCGCCAGCAGCGCCGAACCGTCTCTAGCCAAAAACATTCAGTACTTC.